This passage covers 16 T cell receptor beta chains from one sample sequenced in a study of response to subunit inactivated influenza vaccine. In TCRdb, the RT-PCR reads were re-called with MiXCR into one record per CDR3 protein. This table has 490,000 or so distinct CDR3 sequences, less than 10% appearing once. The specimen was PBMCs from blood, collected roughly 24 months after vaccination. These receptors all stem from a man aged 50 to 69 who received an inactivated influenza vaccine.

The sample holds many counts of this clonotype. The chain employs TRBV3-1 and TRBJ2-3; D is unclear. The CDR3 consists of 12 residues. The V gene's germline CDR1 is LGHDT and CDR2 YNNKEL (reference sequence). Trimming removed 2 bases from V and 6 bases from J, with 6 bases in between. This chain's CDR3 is CASSQIRDTQYF. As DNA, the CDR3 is TGTGCCAGCAGCCAAATTCGTGATACGCAGTATTTT.

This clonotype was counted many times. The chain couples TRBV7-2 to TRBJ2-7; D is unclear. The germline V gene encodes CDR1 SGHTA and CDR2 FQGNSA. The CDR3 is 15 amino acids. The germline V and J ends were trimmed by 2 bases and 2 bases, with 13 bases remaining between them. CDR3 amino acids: CASSLIGLVAYEQYF. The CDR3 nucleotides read TGTGCCAGCAGCTTAATCGGGCTAGTCGCCTACGAGCAGTACTTC.

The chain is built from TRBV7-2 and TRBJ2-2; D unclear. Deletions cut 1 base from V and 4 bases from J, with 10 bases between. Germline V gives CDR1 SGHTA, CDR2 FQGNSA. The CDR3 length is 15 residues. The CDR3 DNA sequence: TGTGCCAGCAGCTTAGGAATTAGACGCACCGGGGAGCTGTTTTTT. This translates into CASSLGIRRTGELFF.

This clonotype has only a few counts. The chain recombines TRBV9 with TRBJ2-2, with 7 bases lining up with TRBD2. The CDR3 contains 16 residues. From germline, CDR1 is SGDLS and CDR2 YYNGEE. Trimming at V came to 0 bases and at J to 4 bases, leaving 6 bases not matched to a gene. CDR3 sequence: CASSVAGTITTGELFF. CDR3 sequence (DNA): TGTGCCAGCAGCGTAGCGGGGACTATTACCACCGGGGAGCTGTTTTTT.

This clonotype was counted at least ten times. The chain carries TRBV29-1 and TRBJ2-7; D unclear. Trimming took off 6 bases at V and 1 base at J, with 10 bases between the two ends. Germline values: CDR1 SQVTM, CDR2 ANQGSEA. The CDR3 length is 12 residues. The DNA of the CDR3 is TGCAGCGTGAAGGACGGTTCCTACGAGCAGTACTTC. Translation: CSVKDGSYEQYF.

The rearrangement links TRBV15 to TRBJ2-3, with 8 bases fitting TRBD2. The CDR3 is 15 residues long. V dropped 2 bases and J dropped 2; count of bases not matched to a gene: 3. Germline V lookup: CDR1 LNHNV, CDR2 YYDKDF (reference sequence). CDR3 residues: CATSRQTSDTDTQYF. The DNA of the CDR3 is TGTGCCACCAGCAGACAGACTAGCGACACAGATACGCAGTATTTT.

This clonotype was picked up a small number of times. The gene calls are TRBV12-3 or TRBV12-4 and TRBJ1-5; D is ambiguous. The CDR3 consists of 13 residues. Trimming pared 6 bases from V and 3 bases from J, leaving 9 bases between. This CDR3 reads CASSLWINQPQHF. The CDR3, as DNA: TGTGCCAGCAGCCTTTGGATCAATCAGCCCCAGCATTTT.

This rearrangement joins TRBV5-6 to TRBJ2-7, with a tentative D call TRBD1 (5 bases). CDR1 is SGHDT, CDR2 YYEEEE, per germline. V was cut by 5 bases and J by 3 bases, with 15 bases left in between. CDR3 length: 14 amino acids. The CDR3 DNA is TGTGCCAGCAGTGAGAAACAGGCTCACTACGAGCAGTACTTC. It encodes CASSEKQAHYEQYF.

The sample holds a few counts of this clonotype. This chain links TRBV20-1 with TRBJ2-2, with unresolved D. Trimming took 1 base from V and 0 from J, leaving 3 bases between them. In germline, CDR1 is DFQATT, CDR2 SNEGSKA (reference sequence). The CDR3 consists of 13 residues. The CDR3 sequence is CSARGPNTGELFF. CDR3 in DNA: TGCAGTGCTAGAGGGCCGAACACCGGGGAGCTGTTTTTT.

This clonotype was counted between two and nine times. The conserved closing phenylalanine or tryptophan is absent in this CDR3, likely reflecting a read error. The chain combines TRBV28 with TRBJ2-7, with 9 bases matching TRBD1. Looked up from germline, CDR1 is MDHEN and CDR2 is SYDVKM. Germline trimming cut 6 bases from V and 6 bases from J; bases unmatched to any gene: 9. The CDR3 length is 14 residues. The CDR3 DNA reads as TGTGCCAGCAGCCGGACAGGGGTCCCTCCCGAGCAGTACTCC. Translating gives CASSRTGVPPEQYS.

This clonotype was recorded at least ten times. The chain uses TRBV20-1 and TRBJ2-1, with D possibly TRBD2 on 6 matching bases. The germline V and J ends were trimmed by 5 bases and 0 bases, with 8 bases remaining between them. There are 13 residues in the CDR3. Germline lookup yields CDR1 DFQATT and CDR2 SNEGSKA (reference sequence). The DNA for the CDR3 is TGCAGTGCTGGGGACTTCTCCTACAATGAGCAGTTCTTC. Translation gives CSAGDFSYNEQFF.

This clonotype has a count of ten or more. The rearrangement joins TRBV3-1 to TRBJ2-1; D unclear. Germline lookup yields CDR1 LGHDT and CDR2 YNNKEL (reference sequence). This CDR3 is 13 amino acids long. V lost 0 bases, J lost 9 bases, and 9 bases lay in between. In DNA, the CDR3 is TGTGCCAGCAGCCAAGACTACACTGGTGAGCAGTTCTTC. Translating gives CASSQDYTGEQFF.

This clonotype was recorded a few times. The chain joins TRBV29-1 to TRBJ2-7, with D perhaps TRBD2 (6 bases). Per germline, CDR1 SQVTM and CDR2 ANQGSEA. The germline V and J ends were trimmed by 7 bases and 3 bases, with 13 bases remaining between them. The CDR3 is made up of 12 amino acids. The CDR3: CSAGPGGYEQYF. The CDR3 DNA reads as TGCAGCGCAGGCCCCGGGGGCTACGAGCAGTACTTC.

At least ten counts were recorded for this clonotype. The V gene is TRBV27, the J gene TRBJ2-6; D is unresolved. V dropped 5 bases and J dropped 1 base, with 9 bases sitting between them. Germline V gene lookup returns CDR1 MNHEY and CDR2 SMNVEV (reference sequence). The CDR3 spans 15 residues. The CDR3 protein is CASSPRQSGANVLTF. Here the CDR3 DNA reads TGTGCCAGCAGTCCCCGGCAATCTGGGGCCAACGTCCTGACTTTC.

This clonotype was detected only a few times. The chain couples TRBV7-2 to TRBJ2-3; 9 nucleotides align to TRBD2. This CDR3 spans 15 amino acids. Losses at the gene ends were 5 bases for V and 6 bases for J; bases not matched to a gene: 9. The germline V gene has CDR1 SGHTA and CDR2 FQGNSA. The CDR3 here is CASSKRGAASDTQYF. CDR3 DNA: TGTGCCAGCAGCAAGCGGGGGGCCGCATCGGATACGCAGTATTTT. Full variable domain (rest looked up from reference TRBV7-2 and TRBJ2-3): GAGVSQSPSNKVTEKGKDVELRCDPISGHTALYWYRQSLGQGLEFLIYFQGNSAPDKSGLPSDRFSAERTGGSVSTLTIQRTQQEDSAVYLCASSKRGAASDTQYFGPGTRLTVL.

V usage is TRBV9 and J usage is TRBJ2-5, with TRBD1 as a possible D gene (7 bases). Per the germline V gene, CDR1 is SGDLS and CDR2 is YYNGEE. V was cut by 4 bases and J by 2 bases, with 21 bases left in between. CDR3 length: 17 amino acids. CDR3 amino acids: CASSPWTGRGGQETQYF. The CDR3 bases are TGTGCCAGCAGCCCTTGGACAGGCCGAGGAGGGCAAGAGACCCAGTACTTC.